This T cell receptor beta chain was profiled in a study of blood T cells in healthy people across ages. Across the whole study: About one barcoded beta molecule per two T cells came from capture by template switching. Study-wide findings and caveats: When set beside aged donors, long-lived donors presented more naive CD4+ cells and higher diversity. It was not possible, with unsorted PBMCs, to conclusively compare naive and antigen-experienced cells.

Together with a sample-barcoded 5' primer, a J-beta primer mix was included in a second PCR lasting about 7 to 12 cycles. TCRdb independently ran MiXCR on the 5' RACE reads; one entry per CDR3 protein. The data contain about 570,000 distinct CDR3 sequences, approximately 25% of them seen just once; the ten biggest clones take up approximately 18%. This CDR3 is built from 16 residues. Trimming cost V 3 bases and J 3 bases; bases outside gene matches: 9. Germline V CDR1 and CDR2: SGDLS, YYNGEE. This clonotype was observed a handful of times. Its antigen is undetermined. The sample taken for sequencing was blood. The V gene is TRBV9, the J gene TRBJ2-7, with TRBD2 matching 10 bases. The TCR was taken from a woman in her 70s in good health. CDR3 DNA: TGTGCCAGCAGCGACGACATCCTAGCGGGGGTCTACGAGCAGTACTTC. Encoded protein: CASSDDILAGVYEQYF. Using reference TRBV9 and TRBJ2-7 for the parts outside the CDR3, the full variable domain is DSGVTQTPKHLITATGQRVTLRCSPRSGDLSVYWYQQSLDQGLQFLIQYYNGEERAKGNILERFSAQQFPDLHSELNLSSLELGDSALYFCASSDDILAGVYEQYFGPGTRLTVT.